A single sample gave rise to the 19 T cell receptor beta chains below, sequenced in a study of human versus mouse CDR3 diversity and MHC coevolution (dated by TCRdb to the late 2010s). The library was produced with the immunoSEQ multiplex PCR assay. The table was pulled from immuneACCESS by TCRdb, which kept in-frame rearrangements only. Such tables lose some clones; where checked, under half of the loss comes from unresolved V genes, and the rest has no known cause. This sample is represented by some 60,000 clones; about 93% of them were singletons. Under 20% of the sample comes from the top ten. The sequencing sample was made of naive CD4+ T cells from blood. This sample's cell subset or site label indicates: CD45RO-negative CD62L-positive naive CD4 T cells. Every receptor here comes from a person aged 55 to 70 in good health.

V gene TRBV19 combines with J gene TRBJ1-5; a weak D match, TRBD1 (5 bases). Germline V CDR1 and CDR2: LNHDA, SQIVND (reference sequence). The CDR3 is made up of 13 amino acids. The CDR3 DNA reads TGTTCTGCGGGGGGAGTGGACAATCAGCCCCAGCATTTT. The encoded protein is CSAGGVDNQPQHF.

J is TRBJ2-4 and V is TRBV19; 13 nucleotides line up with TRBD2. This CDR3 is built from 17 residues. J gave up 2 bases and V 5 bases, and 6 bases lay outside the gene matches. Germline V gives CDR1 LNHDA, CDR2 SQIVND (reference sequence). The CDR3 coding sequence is TGTGCCAGTAGTGCCGGGACTAGCGGGACATCCAAAAACATTCAGTACTTC. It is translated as CASSAGTSGTSKNIQYF. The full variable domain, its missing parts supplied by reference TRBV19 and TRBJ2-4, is DGGITQSPKYLFRKEGQNVTLSCEQNLNHDAMYWYRQDPGQGLRLIYYSQIVNDFQKGDIAEGYSVSREKKESFPLTVTSAQKNPTAFYLCASSAGTSGTSKNIQYFGAGTRLSVL.

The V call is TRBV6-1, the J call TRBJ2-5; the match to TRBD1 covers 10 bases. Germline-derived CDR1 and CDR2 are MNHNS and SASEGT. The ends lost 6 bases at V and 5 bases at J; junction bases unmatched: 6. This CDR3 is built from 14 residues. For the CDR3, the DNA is TGTGCCAGCAGAGAGACAGGGGGCAGGGAGACCCAGTACTTC. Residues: CASRETGGRETQYF.

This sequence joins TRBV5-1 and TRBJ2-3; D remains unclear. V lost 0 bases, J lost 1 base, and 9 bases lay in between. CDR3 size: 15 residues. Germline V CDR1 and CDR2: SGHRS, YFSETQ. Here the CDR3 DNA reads TGCGCCAGCAGCTTGGTTTCGGGTGGCACAGATACGCAGTATTTT. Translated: CASSLVSGGTDTQYF. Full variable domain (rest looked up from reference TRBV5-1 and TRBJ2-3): KAGVTQTPRYLIKTRGQQVTLSCSPISGHRSVSWYQQTPGQGLQFLFEYFSETQRNKGNFPGRFSGRQFSNSRSEMNVSTLELGDSALYLCASSLVSGGTDTQYFGPGTRLTVL.

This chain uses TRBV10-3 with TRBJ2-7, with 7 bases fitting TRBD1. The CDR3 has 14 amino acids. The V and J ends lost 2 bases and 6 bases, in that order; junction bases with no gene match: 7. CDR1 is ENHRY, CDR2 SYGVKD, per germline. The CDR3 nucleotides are TGTGCCATCAGTGAGGCGACAGGGCAACGCGAGCAGTACTTC. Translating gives CAISEATGQREQYF.

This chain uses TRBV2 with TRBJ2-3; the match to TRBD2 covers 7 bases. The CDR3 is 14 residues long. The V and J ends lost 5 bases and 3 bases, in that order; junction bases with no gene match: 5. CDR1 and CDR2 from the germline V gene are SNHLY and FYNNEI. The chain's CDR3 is CASSWTRETDTQYF. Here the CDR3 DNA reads TGTGCCAGCAGTTGGACTAGGGAGACAGATACGCAGTATTTT.

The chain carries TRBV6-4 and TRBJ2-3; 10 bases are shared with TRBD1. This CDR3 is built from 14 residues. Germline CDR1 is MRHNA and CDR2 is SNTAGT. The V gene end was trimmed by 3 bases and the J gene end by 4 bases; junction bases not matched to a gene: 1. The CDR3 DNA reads TGTGCCAGCAGTGAAGGACAGGGGGCAGATACGCAGTATTTT. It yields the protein CASSEGQGADTQYF.

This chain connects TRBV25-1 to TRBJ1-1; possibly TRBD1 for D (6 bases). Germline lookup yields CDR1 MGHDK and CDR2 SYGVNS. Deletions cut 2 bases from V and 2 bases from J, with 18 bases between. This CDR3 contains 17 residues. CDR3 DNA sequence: TGTGCCAGCAGTGAAGTTGGGGGGAGGGGGGGTAACACTGAAGCTTTCTTT. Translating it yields CASSEVGGRGGNTEAFF.

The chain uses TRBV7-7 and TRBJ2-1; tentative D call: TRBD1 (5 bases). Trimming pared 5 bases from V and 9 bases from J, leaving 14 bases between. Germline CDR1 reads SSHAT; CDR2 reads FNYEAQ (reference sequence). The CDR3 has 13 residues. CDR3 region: CASSADRDGEQFF. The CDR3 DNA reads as TGTGCCAGCAGCGCAGACAGAGACGGTGAGCAGTTCTTC. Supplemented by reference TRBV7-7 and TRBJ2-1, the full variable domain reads GAGVSQSPRYKVTKRGQDVTLRCDPISSHATLYWYQQALGQGPEFLTYFNYEAQPDKSGLPSDRFSAERPEGSISTLTIQRTEQRDSAMYRCASSADRDGEQFFGPGTRLTVL.

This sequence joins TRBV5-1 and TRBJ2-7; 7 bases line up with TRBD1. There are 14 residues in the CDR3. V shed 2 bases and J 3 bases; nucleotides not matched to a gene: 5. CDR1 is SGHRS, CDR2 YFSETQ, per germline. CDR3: CASSFGQVGYEQYF. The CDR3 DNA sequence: TGCGCCAGCAGCTTTGGACAGGTTGGCTACGAGCAGTACTTC.

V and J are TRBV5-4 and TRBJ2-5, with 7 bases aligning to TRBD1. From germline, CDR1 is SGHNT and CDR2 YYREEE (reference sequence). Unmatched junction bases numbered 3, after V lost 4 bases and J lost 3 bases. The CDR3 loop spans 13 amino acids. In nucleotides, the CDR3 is TGTGCCAGCAGCCAAGGACAGGAAGAGACCCAGTACTTC. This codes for CASSQGQEETQYF.

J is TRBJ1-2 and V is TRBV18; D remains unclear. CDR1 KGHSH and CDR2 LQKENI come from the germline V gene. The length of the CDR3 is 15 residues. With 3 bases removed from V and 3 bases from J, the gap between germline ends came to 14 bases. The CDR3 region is CASSPLSQVHYGYTF. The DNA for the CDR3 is TGTGCCAGCTCACCCCTCAGTCAGGTTCACTATGGCTACACCTTC.

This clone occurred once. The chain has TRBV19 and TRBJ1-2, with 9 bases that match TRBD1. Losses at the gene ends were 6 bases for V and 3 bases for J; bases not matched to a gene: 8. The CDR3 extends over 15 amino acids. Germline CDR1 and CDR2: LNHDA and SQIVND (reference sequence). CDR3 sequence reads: CASRRSGTGHYGYTF. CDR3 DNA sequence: TGTGCCAGTAGGAGGTCCGGGACAGGGCACTATGGCTACACCTTC.

This chain's CDR3 is CSGGGPSTEAFF. Written as DNA, the CDR3 is TGCAGCGGGGGGGGGCCGAGCACTGAAGCTTTCTTT. The J gene is TRBJ1-1, the V gene TRBV29-1; D may be TRBD1 (6 bases). Germline lookup yields CDR1 SQVTM and CDR2 ANQGSEA. The CDR3 covers 12 residues. V lost 7 bases and J lost 4, with 13 bases in between.

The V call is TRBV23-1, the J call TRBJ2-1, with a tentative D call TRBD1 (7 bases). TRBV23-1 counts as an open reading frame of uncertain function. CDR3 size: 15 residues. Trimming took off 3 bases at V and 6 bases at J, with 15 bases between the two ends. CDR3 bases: TGCGCCAGCAGTCATCCGGGGGACAGCGGCAATGAGCAGTTCTTC. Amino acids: CASSHPGDSGNEQFF.

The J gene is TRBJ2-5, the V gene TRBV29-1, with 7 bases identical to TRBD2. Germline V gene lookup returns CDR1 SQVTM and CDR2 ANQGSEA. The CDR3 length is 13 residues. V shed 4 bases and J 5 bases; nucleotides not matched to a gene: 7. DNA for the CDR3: TGCAGCGTTGCGGAGGCGGGAGTGGAGACCCAGTACTTC. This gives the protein CSVAEAGVETQYF.

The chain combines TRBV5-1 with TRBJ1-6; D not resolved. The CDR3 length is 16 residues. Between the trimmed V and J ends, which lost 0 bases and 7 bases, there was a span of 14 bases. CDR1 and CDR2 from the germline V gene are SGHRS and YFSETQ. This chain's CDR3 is CASSLAGMRANSPLHF. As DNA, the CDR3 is TGCGCCAGCAGCTTGGCGGGAATGAGGGCAAATTCACCCCTCCACTTT.

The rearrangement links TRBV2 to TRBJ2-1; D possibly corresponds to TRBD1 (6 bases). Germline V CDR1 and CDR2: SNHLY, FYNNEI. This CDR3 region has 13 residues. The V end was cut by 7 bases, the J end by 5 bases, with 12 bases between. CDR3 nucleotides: TGTGCCAGCAAAGACAGGCTCCACAATGAGCAGTTCTTC. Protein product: CASKDRLHNEQFF. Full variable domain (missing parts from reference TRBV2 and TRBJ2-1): EPEVTQTPSHQVTQMGQEVILRCVPISNHLYFYWYRQILGQKVEFLVSFYNNEISEKSEIFDDQFSVERPDGSNFTLKIRSTKLEDSAMYFCASKDRLHNEQFFGPGTRLTVL.

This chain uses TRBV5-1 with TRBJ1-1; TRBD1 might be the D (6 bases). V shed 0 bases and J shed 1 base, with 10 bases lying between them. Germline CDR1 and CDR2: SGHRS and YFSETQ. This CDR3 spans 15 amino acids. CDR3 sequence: CASSLGPQGNTEAFF. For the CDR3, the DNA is TGCGCCAGCAGCTTGGGACCACAGGGGAACACTGAAGCTTTCTTT.